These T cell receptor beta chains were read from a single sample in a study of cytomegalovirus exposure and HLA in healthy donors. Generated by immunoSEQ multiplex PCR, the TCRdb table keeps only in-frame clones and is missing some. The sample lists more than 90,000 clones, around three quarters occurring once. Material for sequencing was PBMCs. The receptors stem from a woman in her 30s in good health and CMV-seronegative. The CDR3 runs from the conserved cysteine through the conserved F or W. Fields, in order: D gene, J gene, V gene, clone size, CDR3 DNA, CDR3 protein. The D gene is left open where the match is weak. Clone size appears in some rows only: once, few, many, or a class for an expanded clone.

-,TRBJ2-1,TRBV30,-,TGTGCCTGGAGTAGGAGTCGTGAGCAGTTCTTC,CAWSRSREQFF
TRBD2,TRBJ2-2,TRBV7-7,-,TGTGCTAGCAGCTTAAGCGGGGACCCGAACACCGGGGAGCTGTTTTTT,CASSLSGDPNTGELFF
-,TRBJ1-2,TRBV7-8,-,TGTGCCAGCAGCCGAAGGACGGAGGAGGGCTACACCTTC,CASSRRTEEGYTF
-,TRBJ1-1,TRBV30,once,TGTGCCTGGACTGGGCAACAGTTCCCTGAAGCTTTCTTT,CAWTGQQFPEAFF
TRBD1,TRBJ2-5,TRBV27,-,TGTGCCAGCAGTTTTTCCCGGGACAGACAAGAGACCCAGTACTTC,CASSFSRDRQETQYF
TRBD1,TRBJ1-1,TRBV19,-,TGTGCCAGTAGTATGCGCAGGGGGCGCGATCTAGGTAACACTGAAGCTTTCTTT,CASSMRRGRDLGNTEAFF
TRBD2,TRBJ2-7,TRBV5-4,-,TGTGCCAGCAGCTTGGAAACTAGCGGGTACGAGCAGTACTTC,CASSLETSGYEQYF
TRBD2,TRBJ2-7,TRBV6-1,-,TGTGCCAGCAGTGAAGTGCGGACTAGCGGGCTTCGAACCTCCTACGAGCAGTACTTC,CASSEVRTSGLRTSYEQYF
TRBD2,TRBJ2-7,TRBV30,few,TGTGCCTGGAGTGTCCTAGCGGCTTCCTACGAGCAGTACTTC,CAWSVLAASYEQYF
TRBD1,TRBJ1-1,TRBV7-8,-,TGTGCCAGCAGCTTGGGACAGGGGGCGCGCACTGAAGCTTTCTTT,CASSLGQGARTEAFF
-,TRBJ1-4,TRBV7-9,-,TGTGCCAGCAGCTTAGAATCAGGGGAAAAACTGTTTTTT,CASSLESGEKLFF
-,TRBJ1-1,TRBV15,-,TGTGCCACCAGCAGGCAGGGTTTCGCTGAAGCTTTCTTT,CATSRQGFAEAFF
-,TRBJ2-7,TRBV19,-,TGTGCCAGTAGTGTTCGTTCAGGCGGGTACGAGCAGTACTTC,CASSVRSGGYEQYF
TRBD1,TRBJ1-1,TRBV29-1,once,TGCAGCGTCTCTCGACAGGGGGGTGAAGCTTTCTTT,CSVSRQGGEAFF
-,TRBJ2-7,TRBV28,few,TGTGCCAGCACGCCCGCGGGGAACTCCTACGAGCAGTACTTC,CASTPAGNSYEQYF
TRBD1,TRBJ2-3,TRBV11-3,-,TGTGCCAGCAGCCCACGCCAGGGGGCTATCGGAGATACGCAGTATTTT,CASSPRQGAIGDTQYF
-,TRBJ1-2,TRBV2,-,TGTGCTACTCGCGGAGACTCCTATGGCTACACCTTC,CATRGDSYGYTF
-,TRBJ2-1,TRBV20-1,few,TGCAGTGCTAGAGATGGGGCGCTGCAGTTCTTC,CSARDGALQFF
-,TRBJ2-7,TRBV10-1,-,TGCGCCAGCAGTGAGTCCCCAAGAACGACTCGTACCTACGAGCAGTACTTC,CASSESPRTTRTYEQYF
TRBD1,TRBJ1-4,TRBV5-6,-,TGTGCCAGCAGCACCCCCAGGGGGACTAATGAAAAACTGTTTTTT,CASSTPRGTNEKLFF
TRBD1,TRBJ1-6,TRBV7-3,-,TGTGCCAGCAGCACGGACAGGGGGCTTAATTCACCCCTCCACTTT,CASSTDRGLNSPLHF
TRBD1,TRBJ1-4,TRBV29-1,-,TGCAGCGTCGACAGGGGTGGTGAAAAACTGTTTTTT,CSVDRGGEKLFF
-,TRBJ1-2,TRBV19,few,TGTGCCAGCACGACCTGGGGAGGCGATGGCTACACCTTC,CASTTWGGDGYTF
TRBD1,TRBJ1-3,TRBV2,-,TGTGCCAGCAGTATACAGGGGGCGCACGGAAACACCATATATTTT,CASSIQGAHGNTIYF
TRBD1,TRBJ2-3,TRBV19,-,TGTGCCAGTAGTCCTCGGACAGGGAGGAGAGATACGCAGTATTTT,CASSPRTGRRDTQYF
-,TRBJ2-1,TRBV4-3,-,TGCGCCAGCAGCCTCACTAGGACGCATCAGTTCTTC,CASSLTRTHQFF
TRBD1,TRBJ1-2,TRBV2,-,TGTGCCAGCAGTGACCCGGGACAGAACTATGGCTACACCTTC,CASSDPGQNYGYTF
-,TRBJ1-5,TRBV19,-,TGTGCCAGTCAACAGGGTAACAGCAATCAGCCCCAGCATTTT,CASQQGNSNQPQHF
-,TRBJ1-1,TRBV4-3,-,TGCGCCAGCAGCCAAGAATTTCACTGGACTGAAGCTTTCTTT,CASSQEFHWTEAFF
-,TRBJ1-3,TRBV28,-,TGTGCCAGCAGGGGGGGTTTATTGTACTCTGGAAACACCATATATTTT,CASRGGLLYSGNTIYF
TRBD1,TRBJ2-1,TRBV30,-,TGTGCCTGGAGTTCAGGACAGGGGGCTCCTAATGAGCAGTTCTTC,CAWSSGQGAPNEQFF
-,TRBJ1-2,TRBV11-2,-,TGTGCCAGCAGCGGATGGACAGCCCCCCGTGGCTACACCTTC,CASSGWTAPRGYTF
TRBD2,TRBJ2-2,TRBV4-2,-,TGTGCCAGCAGCCAAGGATCCGGGGGGTACATCGGGGAGCTGTTTTTT,CASSQGSGGYIGELFF
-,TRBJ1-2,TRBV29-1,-,TGCAGCGTTAGGACAGACGACAACTATGGCTACACCTTC,CSVRTDDNYGYTF
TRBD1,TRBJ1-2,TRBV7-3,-,TGTGCCAGCAGCCCCGGGACAGACTATGGCTACACCTTC,CASSPGTDYGYTF
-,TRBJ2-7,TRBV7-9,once,TGTGCCAGCAGCTTATTCCAGGGGGGTCCCAACGAGCAGTACTTC,CASSLFQGGPNEQYF
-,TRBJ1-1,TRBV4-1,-,TGCGCCAGCAGCCAAGATGCCCCAGCCGGGATTCGGATCAACACTGAAGCTTTCTTT,CASSQDAPAGIRINTEAFF
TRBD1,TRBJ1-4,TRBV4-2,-,TGTGCCAGCAGCCAAGGCTGGGAAAAGGGACAGGGGTGGAAACTGTTTTTT,CASSQGWEKGQGWKLFF
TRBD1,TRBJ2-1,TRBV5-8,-,TGTGCCAGCAGCTTGGAGGGGGCTAATGAGCAGTTCTTC,CASSLEGANEQFF
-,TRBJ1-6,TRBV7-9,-,TGTGCCAGCAGCTTCTCCCCTACAGGGTATAATTCACCCCTCCACTTT,CASSFSPTGYNSPLHF
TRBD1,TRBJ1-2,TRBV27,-,TGTGCCAGCAGTTACTCAACAGGGGCGATCTATGGCTACACCTTC,CASSYSTGAIYGYTF
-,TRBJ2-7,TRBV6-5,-,TGTGCCAGCAGTTACCGTCGGGACTGGTCCTACGAGCAGTACTTC,CASSYRRDWSYEQYF
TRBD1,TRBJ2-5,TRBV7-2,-,TGTGCCAGCAGCCCGGGACAGAAGGAGACCCAGTACTTC,CASSPGQKETQYF
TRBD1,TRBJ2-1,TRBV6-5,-,TGTGCCAGCACTTCGGGACAGGGGGCCGGTGAGCAGTTCTTC,CASTSGQGAGEQFF
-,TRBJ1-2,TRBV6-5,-,TGTGCCAGCAGTTACTCGCGGGGCTCTAACTATGGCTACACCTTC,CASSYSRGSNYGYTF